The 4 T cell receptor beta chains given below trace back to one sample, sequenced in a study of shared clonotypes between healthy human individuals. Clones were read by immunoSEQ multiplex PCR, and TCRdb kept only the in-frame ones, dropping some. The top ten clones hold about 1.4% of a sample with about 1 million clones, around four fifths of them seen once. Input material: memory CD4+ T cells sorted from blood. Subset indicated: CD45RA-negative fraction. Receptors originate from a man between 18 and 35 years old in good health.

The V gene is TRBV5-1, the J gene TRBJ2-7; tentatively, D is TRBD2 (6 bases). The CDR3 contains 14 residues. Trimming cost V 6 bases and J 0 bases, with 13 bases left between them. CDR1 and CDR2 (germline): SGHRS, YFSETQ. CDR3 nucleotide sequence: TGCGCCAGCAAAGGAACTAGCTCCTCCTACGAGCAGTACTTC. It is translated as CASKGTSSSYEQYF.

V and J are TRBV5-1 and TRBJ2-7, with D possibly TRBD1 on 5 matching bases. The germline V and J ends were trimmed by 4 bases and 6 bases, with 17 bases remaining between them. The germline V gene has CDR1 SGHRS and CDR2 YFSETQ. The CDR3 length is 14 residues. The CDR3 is CASSPTAGSGEQYF. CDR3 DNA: TGCGCCAGCAGCCCAACGGCAGGGTCGGGCGAGCAGTACTTC.

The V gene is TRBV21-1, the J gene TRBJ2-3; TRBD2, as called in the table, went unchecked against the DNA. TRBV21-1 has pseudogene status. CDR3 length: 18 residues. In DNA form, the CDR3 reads TGTGCCAGCAGCACCAGGACTAGCGGGGGGGCTGACACAGATACGCAGTATTTT. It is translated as CASSTRTSGGADTDTQYF.

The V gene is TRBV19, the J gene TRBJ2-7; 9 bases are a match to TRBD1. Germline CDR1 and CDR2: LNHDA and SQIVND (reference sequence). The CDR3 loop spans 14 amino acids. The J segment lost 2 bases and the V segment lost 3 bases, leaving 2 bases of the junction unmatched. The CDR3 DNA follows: TGTGCCAGTAGTATGAGACAGGGGGCCTACGAGCAGTACTTC. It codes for CASSMRQGAYEQYF.